This passage covers 14 T cell receptor beta chains from one sample sequenced in a study of cytomegalovirus exposure and HLA in healthy donors. PCR amplification relied on 60 Vbeta primers (plus 13 Jbeta primers). This table comes from immunoSEQ multiplex PCR, and its TCRdb copy is limited to in-frame clones, with some not included. The sample lists about 160,000 clones, around 83% occurring once. The source material was PBMCs. The receptors here all came from a male donor in good health and CMV-seropositive.

The rearrangement joins TRBV10-3 to TRBJ1-1, with 8 bases matching TRBD1. The germline V gene encodes CDR1 ENHRY and CDR2 SYGVKD. CDR3 length equals 13 residues. V trimming: 10 bases; J trimming: 1 base; junction bases outside the gene matches: 5. CDR3 residues: CATRGQGNTEAFF. CDR3 nucleotide sequence: TGTGCCACCCGAGGACAGGGGAACACTGAAGCTTTCTTT.

The chain couples TRBV30 to TRBJ2-3; TRBD2 might be the D (5 bases). Trimming took off 0 bases at V and 7 bases at J, with 8 bases between the two ends. From germline, CDR1 is GTSNPN and CDR2 SVGIG (reference sequence). The CDR3 has 12 amino acids. The CDR3 sequence: CAWSVLGNTQYF. CDR3 nucleotides: TGTGCCTGGAGTGTACTCGGGAATACGCAGTATTTT.

This clone has a handful of counts. The chain joins TRBV27 to TRBJ1-2; tentative D call: TRBD1 (5 bases). Germline V gene lookup returns CDR1 MNHEY and CDR2 SMNVEV (reference sequence). Trimming cost V 5 bases and J 8 bases, with 15 bases left between them. This CDR3 region has 13 residues. The CDR3: CASSPHQGGGYTF. In DNA form, the CDR3 reads TGTGCCAGCAGTCCTCACCAGGGAGGCGGCTACACCTTC.

The chain has TRBV19 and TRBJ2-3; 7 bases are shared with TRBD2. Losses at the gene ends were 1 base for V and 2 bases for J; bases not matched to a gene: 3. The CDR3 is made up of 15 amino acids. Germline CDR1 LNHDA, CDR2 SQIVND (reference sequence). The DNA for the CDR3 is TGTGCCAGTAGTATAGCGGGAGGTGACACAGATACGCAGTATTTT. Its translation is CASSIAGGDTDTQYF.

This clone was recorded a few times. This sequence joins TRBV5-1 and TRBJ2-1, with TRBD2 matching 9 bases. From germline, CDR1 is SGHRS and CDR2 YFSETQ. This CDR3 is built from 15 residues. The V and J ends lost 0 bases and 6 bases, in that order; junction bases with no gene match: 4. The CDR3 nucleotides read TGCGCCAGCAGCTTGGGAGCGGGGGGCCTCAATGAGCAGTTCTTC. This gives the protein CASSLGAGGLNEQFF.

The chain is built from TRBV10-3 and TRBJ2-5, with D possibly TRBD2 on 5 matching bases. The J call is in doubt because the DNA end fits TRBJ2-7 better. The CDR3 runs to 13 residues. The germline CDR1 and CDR2 sequences are ENHRY and SYGVKD. DNA of the CDR3: TGTGCCATCAGCGAGAGCGGCTCCTACGAGCAGTACTTC. It translates to CAISESGSYEQYF.

This chain links TRBV7-2 with TRBJ2-7, with TRBD1 as a possible D gene (6 bases). The CDR3 extends over 15 amino acids. V lost 0 bases to trimming and J lost 4 bases, with 13 bases between them. CDR1 and CDR2 (germline): SGHTA, FQGNSA. The CDR3 protein is CASSLALQGRYEQYF. CDR3 nucleotide sequence: TGTGCCAGCAGCTTAGCGCTTCAGGGGAGATACGAGCAGTACTTC.

This clone was seen a single time. The chain is built from TRBV7-9 and TRBJ1-4; 8 positions match TRBD1. The CDR3 runs to 14 residues. J lost 11 bases, V lost 5 bases, and 10 bases had no gene match. Germline V lookup: CDR1 SEHNR, CDR2 FQNEAQ (reference sequence). The CDR3 protein is CASSHDRGGEKLFF. The CDR3 DNA is TGTGCCAGCAGCCATGACAGGGGAGGCGAGAAACTGTTTTTT.

The chain is built from TRBV18 and TRBJ2-7; the match to TRBD1 covers 11 bases. V shed 1 base and J 8 bases; nucleotides not matched to a gene: 7. Germline values: CDR1 KGHSH, CDR2 LQKENI. This CDR3 comprises 15 residues. CDR3 coding DNA: TGTGCCAGCTCACCACAAGGACAGGGGGCATACCAGCAGTACTTC. As protein: CASSPQGQGAYQQYF.

This clone appeared once. The V call is TRBV18, the J call TRBJ2-5, with D possibly being TRBD1 (6 bases). The CDR3 loop spans 16 amino acids. The V end lost 3 bases, the J end lost 2 bases, and 16 bases lay between the germline ends. Per germline, CDR1 KGHSH and CDR2 LQKENI. CDR3 bases: TGTGCCAGCTCACCCCCTAGAACAGGGCAACAAGAGACCCAGTACTTC. Amino acids: CASSPPRTGQQETQYF.

The chain joins TRBV25-1 to TRBJ2-2; TRBD2 might be the D (5 bases). V gave up 5 bases and J gave up 5 bases, with 15 bases separating them. Germline V lookup: CDR1 MGHDK, CDR2 SYGVNS. This CDR3 contains 15 residues. The CDR3 DNA sequence: TGTGCCAGCAGTAGACCAAACGAGGGAACCGGGGAGCTGTTTTTT. Its protein is CASSRPNEGTGELFF.

This chain joins TRBV15 and TRBJ2-3, with D hard to call. Trimming took 5 bases from V and 1 from J, leaving 13 bases between them. The CDR3 length is 15 residues. Germline V gene data show CDR1 as LNHNV and CDR2 as YYDKDF (reference sequence). The DNA for the CDR3 is TGTGCCACCAGCGGCTTCAGTAAAGGCACAGATACGCAGTATTTT. Amino acids: CATSGFSKGTDTQYF.

CDR3 amino acids: CAWSVPGLSWEQYF. The DNA of the CDR3 is TGTGCCTGGAGTGTACCGGGACTGTCTTGGGAGCAGTACTTC. The gene calls are TRBV30 and TRBJ2-7, with a tentative D call TRBD2 (6 bases). The germline gives CDR1 GTSNPN, CDR2 SVGIG (reference sequence). The V end was cut by 0 bases, the J end by 7 bases, with 16 bases between. The CDR3 contains 14 residues.

The chain employs TRBV27 and TRBJ1-2; TRBD1 aligns across 7 bases. The CDR3 is 12 residues long. V was pared by 8 bases and J by 4 bases, with 4 bases of the junction left unmatched. Looked up from germline, CDR1 is MNHEY and CDR2 is SMNVEV (reference sequence). CDR3 sequence reads: CASGNRGYGYTF. CDR3 nucleotides: TGTGCCAGCGGAAACAGGGGCTATGGCTACACCTTC.